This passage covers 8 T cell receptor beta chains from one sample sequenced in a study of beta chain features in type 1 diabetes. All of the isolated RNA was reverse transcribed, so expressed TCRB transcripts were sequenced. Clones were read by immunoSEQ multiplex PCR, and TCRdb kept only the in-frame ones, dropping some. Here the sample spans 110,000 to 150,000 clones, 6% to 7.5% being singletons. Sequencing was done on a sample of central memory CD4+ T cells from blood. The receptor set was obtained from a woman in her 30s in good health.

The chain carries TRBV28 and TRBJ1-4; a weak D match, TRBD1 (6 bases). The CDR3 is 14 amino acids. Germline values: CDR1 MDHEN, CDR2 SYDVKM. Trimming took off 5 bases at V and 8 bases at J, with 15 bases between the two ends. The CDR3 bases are TGTGCCAGCAGTCCCAGGGGTAGCCCCGAAAAACTGTTTTTT. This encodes CASSPRGSPEKLFF. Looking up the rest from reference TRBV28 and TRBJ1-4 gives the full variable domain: DVKVTQSSRYLVKRTGEKVFLECVQDMDHENMFWYRQDPGLGLRLIYFSYDVKMKEKGDIPEGYSVSREKKERFSLILESASTNQTSMYLCASSPRGSPEKLFFGSGTQLSVL.

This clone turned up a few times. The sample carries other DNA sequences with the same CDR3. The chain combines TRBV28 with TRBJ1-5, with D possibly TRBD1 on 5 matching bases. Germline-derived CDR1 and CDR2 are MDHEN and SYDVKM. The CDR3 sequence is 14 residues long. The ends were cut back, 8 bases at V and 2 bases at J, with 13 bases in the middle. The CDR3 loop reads CASSLGVGNQPQHF. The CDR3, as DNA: TGTGCCAGCTCATTAGGGGTAGGCAATCAGCCCCAGCATTTT.

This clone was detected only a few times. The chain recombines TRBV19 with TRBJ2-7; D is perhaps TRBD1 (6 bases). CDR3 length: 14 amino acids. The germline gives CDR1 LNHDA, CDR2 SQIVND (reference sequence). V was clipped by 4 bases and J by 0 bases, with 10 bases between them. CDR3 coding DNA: TGTGCCAGTAGTAGCACAGGGTCCTCCTACGAGCAGTACTTC. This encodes CASSSTGSSYEQYF.

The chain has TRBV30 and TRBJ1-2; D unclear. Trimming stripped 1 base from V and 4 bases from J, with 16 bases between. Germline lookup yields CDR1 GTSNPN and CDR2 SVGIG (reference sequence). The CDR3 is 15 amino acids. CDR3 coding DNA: TGTGCCTGGAGTGAGTTCACCTCCGCCGGCTATGGCTACACCTTC. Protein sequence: CAWSEFTSAGYGYTF.

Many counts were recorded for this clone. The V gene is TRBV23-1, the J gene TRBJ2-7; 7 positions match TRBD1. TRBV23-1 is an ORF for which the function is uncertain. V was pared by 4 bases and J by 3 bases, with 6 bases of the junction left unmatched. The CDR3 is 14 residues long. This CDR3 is CASSRTGAIYEQYF. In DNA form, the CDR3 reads TGCGCCAGCAGTCGTACAGGGGCAATCTACGAGCAGTACTTC.

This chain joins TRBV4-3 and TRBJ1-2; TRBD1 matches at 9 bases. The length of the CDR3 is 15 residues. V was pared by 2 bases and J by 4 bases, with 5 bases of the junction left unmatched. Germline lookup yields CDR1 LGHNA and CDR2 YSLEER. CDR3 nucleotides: TGCGCCAGCAGCCAACAACAGGGGGCCGGCTATGGCTACACCTTC. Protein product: CASSQQQGAGYGYTF.

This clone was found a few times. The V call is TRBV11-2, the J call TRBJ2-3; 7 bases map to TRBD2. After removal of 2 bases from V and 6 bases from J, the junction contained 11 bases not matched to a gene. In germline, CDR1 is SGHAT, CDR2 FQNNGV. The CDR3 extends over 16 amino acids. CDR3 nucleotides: TGTGCCAGCAGCTTAACCCTAGGACTAGATCTCGATACGCAGTATTTT. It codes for CASSLTLGLDLDTQYF.

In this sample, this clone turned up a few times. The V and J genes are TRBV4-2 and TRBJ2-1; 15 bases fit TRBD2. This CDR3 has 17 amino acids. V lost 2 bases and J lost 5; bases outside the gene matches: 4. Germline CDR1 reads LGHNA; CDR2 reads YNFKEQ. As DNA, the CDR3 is TGTGCCAGCAGCCAATTGGGGACTAGCGGGGGGCACAATGAGCAGTTCTTC. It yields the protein CASSQLGTSGGHNEQFF.